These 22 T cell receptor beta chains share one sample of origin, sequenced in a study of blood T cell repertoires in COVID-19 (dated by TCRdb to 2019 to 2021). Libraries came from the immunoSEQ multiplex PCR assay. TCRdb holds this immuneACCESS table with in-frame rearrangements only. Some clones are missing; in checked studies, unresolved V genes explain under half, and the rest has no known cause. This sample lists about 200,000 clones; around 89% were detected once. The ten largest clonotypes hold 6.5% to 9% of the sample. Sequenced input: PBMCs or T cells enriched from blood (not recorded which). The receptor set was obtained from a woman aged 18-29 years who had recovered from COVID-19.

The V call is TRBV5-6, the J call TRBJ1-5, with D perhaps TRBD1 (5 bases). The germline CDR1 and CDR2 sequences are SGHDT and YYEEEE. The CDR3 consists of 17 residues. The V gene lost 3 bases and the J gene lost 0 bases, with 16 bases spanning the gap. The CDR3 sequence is CASSSKRDRDSNQPQHF. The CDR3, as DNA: TGTGCCAGCAGCTCGAAACGTGACAGAGATAGCAATCAGCCCCAGCATTTT.

The CDR3 is CASTLAGAINYGYTF. The CDR3 DNA reads as TGTGCCAGCACCTTGGCAGGGGCGATCAACTATGGCTACACCTTC. This chain links TRBV9 with TRBJ1-2, with D perhaps matching TRBD1 (6 bases). Trimming left V 6 bases short and J 2 bases short, with 17 bases between. The CDR3 has 15 amino acids. CDR1 and CDR2 from the germline V gene are SGDLS and YYNGEE.

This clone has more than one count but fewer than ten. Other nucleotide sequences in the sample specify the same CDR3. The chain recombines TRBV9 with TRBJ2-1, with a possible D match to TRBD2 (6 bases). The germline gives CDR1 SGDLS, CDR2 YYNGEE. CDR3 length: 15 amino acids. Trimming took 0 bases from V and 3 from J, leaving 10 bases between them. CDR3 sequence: CASSVGGGGYNEQFF. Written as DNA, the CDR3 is TGTGCCAGCAGCGTAGGTGGGGGAGGCTACAATGAGCAGTTCTTC.

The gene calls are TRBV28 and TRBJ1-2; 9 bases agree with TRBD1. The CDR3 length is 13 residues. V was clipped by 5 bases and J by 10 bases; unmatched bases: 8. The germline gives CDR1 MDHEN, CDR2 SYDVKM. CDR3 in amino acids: CASSIERTGAYTF. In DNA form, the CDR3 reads TGTGCCAGCAGTATTGAACGGACAGGGGCCTACACCTTC.

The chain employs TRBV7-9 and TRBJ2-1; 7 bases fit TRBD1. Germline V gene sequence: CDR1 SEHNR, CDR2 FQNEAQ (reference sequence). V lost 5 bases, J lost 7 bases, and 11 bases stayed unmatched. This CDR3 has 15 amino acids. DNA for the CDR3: TGTGCCAGCAGCCAAGACAGGGAGTTCCGTAATGAGCAGTTCTTC. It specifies CASSQDREFRNEQFF. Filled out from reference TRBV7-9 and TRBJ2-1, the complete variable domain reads DTGVSQNPRHKITKRGQNVTFRCDPISEHNRLYWYRQTLGQGPEFLTYFQNEAQLEKSRLLSDRFSAERPKGSFSTLEIQRTEQGDSAMYLCASSQDREFRNEQFFGPGTRLTVL.

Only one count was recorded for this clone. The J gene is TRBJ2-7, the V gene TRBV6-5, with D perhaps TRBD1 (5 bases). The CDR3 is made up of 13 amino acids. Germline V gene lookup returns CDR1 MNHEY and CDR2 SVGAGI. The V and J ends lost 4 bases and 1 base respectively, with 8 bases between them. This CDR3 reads CASSSRQSYEQYF. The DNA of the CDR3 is TGTGCCAGCAGTTCTAGACAGTCCTACGAGCAGTACTTC.

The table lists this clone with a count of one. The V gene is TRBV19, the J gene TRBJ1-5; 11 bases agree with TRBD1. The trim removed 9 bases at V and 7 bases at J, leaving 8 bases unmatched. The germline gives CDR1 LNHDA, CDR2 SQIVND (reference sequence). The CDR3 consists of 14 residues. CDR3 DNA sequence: TGTGCCAGCCTGGACAGGGGGCATGGACAGCCCCAGCATTTT. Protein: CASLDRGHGQPQHF.

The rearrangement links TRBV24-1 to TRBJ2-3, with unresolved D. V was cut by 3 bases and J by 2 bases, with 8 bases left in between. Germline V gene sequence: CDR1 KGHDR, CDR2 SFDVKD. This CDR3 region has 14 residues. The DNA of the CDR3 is TGTGCCACCAGTGATCCAGACTCCACAGATACGCAGTATTTT. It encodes CATSDPDSTDTQYF.

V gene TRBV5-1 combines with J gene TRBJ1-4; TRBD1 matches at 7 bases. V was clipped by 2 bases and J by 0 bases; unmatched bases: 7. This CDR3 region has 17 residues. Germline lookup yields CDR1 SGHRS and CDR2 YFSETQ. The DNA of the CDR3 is TGCGCCAGCAGCTTTGGGGCAGGGGGTGCAACTAATGAAAAACTGTTTTTT. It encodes CASSFGAGGATNEKLFF.

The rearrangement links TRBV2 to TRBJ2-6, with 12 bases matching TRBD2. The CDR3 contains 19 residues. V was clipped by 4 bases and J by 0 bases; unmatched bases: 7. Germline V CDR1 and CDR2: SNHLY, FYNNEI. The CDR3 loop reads CASSGGLAGPSSGANVLTF. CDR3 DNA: TGTGCCAGCAGTGGGGGACTAGCGGGTCCCAGCTCTGGGGCCAACGTCCTGACTTTC.

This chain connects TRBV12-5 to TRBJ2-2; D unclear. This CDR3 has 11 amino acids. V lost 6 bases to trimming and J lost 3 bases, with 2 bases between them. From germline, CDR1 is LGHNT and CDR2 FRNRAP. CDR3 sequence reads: CASGYTGELFF. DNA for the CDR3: TGTGCTAGTGGCTACACCGGGGAGCTGTTTTTT.

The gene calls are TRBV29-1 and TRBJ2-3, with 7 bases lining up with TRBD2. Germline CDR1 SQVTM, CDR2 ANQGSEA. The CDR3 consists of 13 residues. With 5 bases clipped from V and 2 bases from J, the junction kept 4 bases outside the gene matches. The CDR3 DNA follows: TGCAGCGTTCACGGGACTAACACAGATACGCAGTATTTT. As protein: CSVHGTNTDTQYF.

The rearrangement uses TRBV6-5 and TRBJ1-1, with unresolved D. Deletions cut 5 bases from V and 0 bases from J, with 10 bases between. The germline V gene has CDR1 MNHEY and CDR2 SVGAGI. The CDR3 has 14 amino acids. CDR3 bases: TGTGCCAGCAGTCAACGCCAGTTGAACACTGAAGCTTTCTTT. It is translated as CASSQRQLNTEAFF.

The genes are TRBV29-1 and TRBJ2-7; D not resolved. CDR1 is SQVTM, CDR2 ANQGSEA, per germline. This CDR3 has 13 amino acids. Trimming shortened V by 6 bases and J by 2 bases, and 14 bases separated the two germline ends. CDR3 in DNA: TGCAGCGTCCGACCGAGGCACACCTACGAGCAGTACTTC. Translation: CSVRPRHTYEQYF.

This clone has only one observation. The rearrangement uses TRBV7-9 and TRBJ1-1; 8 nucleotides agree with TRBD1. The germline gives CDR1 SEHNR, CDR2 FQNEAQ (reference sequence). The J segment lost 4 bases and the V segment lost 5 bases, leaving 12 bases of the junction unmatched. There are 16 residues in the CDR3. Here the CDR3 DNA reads TGTGCCAGCAGCCCTGAGGCAGGGGGCGTGGGCACTGAAGCTTTCTTT. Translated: CASSPEAGGVGTEAFF.

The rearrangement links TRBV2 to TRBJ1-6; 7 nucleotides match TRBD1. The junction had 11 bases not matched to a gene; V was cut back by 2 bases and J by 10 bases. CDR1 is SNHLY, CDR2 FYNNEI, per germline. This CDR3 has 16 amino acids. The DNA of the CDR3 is TGTGCCAGCAGTGAACGGGATCGAGGGGGCGACTCACCCCTCCACTTT. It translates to CASSERDRGGDSPLHF.

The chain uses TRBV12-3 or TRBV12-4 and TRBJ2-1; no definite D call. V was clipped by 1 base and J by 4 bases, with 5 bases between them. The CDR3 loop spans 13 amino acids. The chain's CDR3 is CASSLGAYNEQFF. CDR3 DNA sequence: TGTGCCAGCAGTTTAGGGGCTTACAATGAGCAGTTCTTC.

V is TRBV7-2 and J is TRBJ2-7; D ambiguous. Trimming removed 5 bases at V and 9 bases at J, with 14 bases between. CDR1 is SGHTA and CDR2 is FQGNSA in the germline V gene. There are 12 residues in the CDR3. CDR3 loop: CASSIPHGGQYF. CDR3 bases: TGTGCCAGCAGCATCCCGCACGGCGGGCAGTACTTC.

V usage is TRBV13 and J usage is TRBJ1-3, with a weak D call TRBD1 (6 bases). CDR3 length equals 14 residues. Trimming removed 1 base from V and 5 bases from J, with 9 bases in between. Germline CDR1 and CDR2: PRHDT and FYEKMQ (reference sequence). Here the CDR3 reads CASSLVDSRNTIYF. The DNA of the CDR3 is TGTGCCAGCAGCTTAGTGGACAGCCGAAACACCATATATTTT.

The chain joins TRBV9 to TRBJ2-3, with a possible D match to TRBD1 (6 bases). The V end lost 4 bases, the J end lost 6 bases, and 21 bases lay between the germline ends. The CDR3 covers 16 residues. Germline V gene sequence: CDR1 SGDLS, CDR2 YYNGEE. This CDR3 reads CASSPLQGSVSDTQYF. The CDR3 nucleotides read TGTGCCAGCAGCCCCCTACAGGGATCGGTTTCGGATACGCAGTATTTT.

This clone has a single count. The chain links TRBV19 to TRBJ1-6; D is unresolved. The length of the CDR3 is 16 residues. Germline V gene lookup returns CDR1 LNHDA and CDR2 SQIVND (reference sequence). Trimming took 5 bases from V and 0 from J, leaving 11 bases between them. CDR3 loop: CASSEGWNSYNSPLHF. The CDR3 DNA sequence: TGTGCCAGTAGTGAGGGATGGAACTCCTATAATTCACCCCTCCACTTT.

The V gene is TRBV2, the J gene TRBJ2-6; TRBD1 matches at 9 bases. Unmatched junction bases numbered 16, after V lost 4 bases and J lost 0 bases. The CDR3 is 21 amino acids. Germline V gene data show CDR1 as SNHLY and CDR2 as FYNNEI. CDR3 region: CASSATGGEVIRSSGANVLTF. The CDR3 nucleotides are TGTGCCAGCAGTGCTACAGGGGGCGAAGTAATCCGAAGCTCTGGGGCCAACGTCCTGACTTTC.